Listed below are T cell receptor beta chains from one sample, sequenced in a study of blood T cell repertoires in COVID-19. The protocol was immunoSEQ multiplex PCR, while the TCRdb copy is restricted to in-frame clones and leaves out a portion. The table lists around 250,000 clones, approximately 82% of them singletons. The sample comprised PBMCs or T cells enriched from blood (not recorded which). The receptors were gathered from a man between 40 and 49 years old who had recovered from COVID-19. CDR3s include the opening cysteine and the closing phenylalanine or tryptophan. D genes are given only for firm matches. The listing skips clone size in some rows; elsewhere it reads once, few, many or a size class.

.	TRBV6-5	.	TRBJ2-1	CASSYSRGNEQFF	TGTGCCAGCAGTTACTCGAGAGGGAATGAGCAGTTCTTC
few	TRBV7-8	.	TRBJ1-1	CASSPQGGMNTEAFF	TGTGCCAGCAGCCCCCAGGGAGGGATGAACACTGAAGCTTTCTTT
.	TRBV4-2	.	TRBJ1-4	CASSQDAREKLFF	TGTGCCAGCAGCCAAGATGCGCGCGAAAAACTGTTTTTT
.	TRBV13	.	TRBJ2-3	CASSLVRVSSTDTQYF	TGTGCCAGCAGCTTAGTGCGAGTCTCTAGCACAGATACGCAGTATTTT
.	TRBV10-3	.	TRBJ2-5	CAITGQLQETQYF	TGTGCCATCACCGGACAGCTCCAAGAGACCCAGTACTTC
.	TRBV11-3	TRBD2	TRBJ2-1	CASSLGGSGNEQFF	TGTGCCAGCAGCTTAGGCGGGAGTGGCAATGAGCAGTTCTTC
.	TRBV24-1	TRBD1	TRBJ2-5	CATSDLSRAGGGQGQETQYF	TGTGCCACCAGTGATTTGTCGAGGGCTGGGGGAGGACAGGGGCAAGAGACCCAGTACTTC
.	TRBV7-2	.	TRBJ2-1	CASSLLALVGEQFF	TGTGCCAGCAGCCTACTCGCACTAGTGGGTGAGCAGTTCTTC
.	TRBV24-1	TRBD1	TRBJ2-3	CATQGEPVTDTQYF	TGTGCCACTCAGGGGGAGCCAGTCACAGATACGCAGTATTTT
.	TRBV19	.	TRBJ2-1	CASSRSGRNEQFF	TGTGCCAGTAGTAGGTCAGGCCGAAATGAGCAGTTCTTC
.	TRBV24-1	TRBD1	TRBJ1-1	CATSGAGGRGTEAFF	TGTGCCACCAGCGGGGCAGGGGGGAGAGGCACTGAAGCTTTCTTT
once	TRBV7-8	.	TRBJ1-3	CASSLGGPFGNTIYF	TGTGCCAGCAGCTTAGGGGGCCCCTTCGGAAACACCATATATTTT
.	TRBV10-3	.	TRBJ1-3	CAISEQAGNTIYF	TGTGCCATCAGTGAACAGGCTGGAAACACCATATATTTT
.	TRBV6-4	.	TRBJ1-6	CASRVGFRGQSLHF	TGTGCCAGCAGGGTTGGGTTCCGGGGACAAAGCCTCCACTTT
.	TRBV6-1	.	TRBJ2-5	CASSEGTDKETQYF	TGTGCCAGCAGTGAAGGGACGGACAAAGAGACCCAGTACTTC
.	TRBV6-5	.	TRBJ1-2	CASSYSMRTHYYGYTF	TGTGCCAGCAGTTACTCCATGCGGACACACTATTATGGCTACACCTTC
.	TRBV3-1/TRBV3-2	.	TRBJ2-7	CASSQRSFVPGSYEQYF	TGTGCCAGCAGCCAACGTTCATTCGTGCCGGGCTCCTACGAGCAGTACTTC
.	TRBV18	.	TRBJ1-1	CASSPPGTVEAFF	TGTGCCAGCTCACCCCCAGGGACTGTTGAAGCTTTCTTT
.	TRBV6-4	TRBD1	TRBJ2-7	CASSDYGTVTYEQYF	TGTGCCAGCAGTGACTACGGGACAGTCACCTACGAGCAGTACTTC
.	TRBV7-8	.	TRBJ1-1	CASSFGGPGTEAFF	TGTGCCAGCAGCTTTGGAGGGCCGGGCACTGAAGCTTTCTTT
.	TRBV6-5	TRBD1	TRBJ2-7	CASTRRDRIGEQYF	TGTGCCAGCACCCGGCGGGACAGGATCGGCGAGCAGTACTTC
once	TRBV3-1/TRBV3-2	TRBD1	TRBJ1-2	CASSRGTGGGYTF	TGTGCCAGCAGCCGCGGGACAGGGGGTGGCTACACCTTC
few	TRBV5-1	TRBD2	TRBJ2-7	CASSLGGAGAQHEQYF	TGCGCCAGCAGCCTTGGGGGAGCGGGAGCTCAACACGAGCAGTACTTC
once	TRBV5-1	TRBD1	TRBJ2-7	CASSFWTGESYEQYF	TGCGCCAGCAGCTTTTGGACAGGGGAATCCTACGAGCAGTACTTC
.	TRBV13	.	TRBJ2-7	CASSPHRRESSYEQYF	TGTGCCAGCAGTCCCCACAGAAGAGAGAGCTCCTACGAGCAGTACTTC
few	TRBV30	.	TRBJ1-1	CAWASPWGRTEAFF	TGTGCCTGGGCCTCCCCGTGGGGGCGTACTGAAGCTTTCTTT
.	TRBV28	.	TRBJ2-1	CASSHDTSWQFF	TGTGCCAGCAGTCATGATACTTCCTGGCAGTTCTTC
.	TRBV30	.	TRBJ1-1	CAWSVEPNTEAFF	TGTGCCTGGAGTGTAGAGCCTAACACTGAAGCTTTCTTT
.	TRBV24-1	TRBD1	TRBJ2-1	CATSDLGGPTGERNEQFF	TGTGCCACCAGTGATTTGGGGGGTCCGACAGGGGAGAGAAATGAGCAGTTCTTC
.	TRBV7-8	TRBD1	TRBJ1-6	CASSLDRLTGTNSPLHF	TGTGCCAGCAGCTTAGATCGACTGACAGGGACCAATTCACCCCTCCACTTT
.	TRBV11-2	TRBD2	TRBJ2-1	CASSSLADLYNEQFF	TGTGCCAGCAGCTCCCTAGCGGATCTCTACAATGAGCAGTTCTTC
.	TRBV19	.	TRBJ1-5	CASTSGGPDDQPQHF	TGTGCCAGTACCTCGGGAGGCCCAGATGATCAGCCCCAGCATTTT
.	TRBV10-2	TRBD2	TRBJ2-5	CASSVGAGGETQYF	TGCGCCAGCAGTGTGGGCGCGGGAGGTGAGACCCAGTACTTC
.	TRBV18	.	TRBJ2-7	CASSPSSQQYEQYF	TGTGCCAGCTCACCAAGTAGCCAGCAATACGAGCAGTACTTC
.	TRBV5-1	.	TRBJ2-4	CASSLAAGKDIQYF	TGCGCCAGCAGCTTGGCTGCCGGGAAGGACATTCAGTACTTC
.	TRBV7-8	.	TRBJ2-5	CASSRDRETQYF	TGTGCCAGCAGCCGAGATAGAGAGACCCAGTACTTC
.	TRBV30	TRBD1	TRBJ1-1	CAGGQENTEAFF	TGTGCCGGGGGACAGGAGAACACTGAAGCTTTCTTT
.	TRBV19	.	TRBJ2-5	CASGRGETQYF	TGTGCCAGCGGGAGAGGGGAGACCCAGTACTTC
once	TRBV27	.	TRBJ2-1	CASSPLGQGNEQFF	TGTGCCAGCAGTCCACTGGGGCAGGGGAATGAGCAGTTCTTC
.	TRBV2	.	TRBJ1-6	CASSVSETGPNSPLHF	TGTGCCAGCAGTGTATCGGAAACAGGCCCTAATTCACCCCTCCACTTT
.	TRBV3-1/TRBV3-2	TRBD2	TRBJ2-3	CASSRRDYATDTQYF	TGTGCCAGCAGCCGCCGGGACTACGCCACAGATACGCAGTATTTT